This TCR beta chain was recovered during a study of control samples from healthy donors and cancer patients. The data were produced by immunoSEQ multiplex PCR, yet TCRdb's version contains in-frame clones alone and is incomplete. The sample lists tens of thousands of clones; around 92% were seen once. The specimen was blood. The TCR sequence derives from a man aged 45-60 years in good health.

The CDR3 loop reads CASSQDDEKLFF. The DNA of the CDR3 is TGTGCCAGCAGCCAAGATGATGAAAAACTGTTTTTT. The chain links TRBV3-1 (or the pseudogene TRBV3-2) to TRBJ1-4, with unresolved D. Trimming pared 0 bases from V and 6 bases from J, leaving 2 bases between. Germline V lookup: CDR1 LGHDT, CDR2 YNNKEL (reference sequence). This CDR3 contains 12 residues.